The T cell receptor (beta chain) under discussion was sequenced for a study of T cell responses to AZD1222 COVID-19 vaccine. Here immunoSEQ multiplex PCR was the method, and the copy in TCRdb shows in-frame clones only, minus some. This sample carries 110,000 to 150,000 clones, roughly 90% of them seen once, and the ten largest clones take under 3.5%. CDR1 is LNHDA and CDR2 is SQIVND in the germline V gene (reference sequence). Trimming removed 6 bases from V and 8 bases from J, with 23 bases in between. The CDR3 loop spans 16 amino acids. About this clone: Its antigen remains unidentified.

Study-wide results and limits: Clonal diversity was possibly underestimated, and white British individuals and females predominated among donors.

Sequencing was performed on peripheral blood, taken 28 days after the second AZD1222 dose. The rearrangement links TRBV19 to TRBJ2-1; D remains unclear. The TCR originated in an adult who received the AZD1222 COVID-19 vaccine. CDR3 DNA sequence: TGTGCCAGTAGGCCTAGGACCGCCAATCTCCCCCATGAGCAGTTCTTC. Translated, it gives CASRPRTANLPHEQFF.